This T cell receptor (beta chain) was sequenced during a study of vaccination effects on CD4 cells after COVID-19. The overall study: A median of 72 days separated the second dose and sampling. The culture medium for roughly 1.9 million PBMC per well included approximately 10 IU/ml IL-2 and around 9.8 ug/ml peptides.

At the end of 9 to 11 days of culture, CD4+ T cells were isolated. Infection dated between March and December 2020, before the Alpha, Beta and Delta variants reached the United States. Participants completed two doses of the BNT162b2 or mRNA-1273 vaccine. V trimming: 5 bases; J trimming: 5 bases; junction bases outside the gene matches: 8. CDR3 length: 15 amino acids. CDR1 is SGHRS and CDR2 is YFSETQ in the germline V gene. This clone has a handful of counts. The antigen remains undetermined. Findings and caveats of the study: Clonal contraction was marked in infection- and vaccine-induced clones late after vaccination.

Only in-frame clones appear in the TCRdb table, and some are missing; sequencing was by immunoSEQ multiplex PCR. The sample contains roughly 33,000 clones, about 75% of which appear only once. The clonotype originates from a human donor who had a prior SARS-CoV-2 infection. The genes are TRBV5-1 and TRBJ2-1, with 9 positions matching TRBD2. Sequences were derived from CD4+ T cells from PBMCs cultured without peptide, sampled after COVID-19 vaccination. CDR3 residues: CASRGLAGSDNEQFF. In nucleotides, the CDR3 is TGCGCCAGCAGGGGGCTAGCGGGGAGCGACAATGAGCAGTTCTTC.